This entry concerns a single T cell receptor beta chain. TCRdb's table, derived via immunoSEQ multiplex PCR, lists solely in-frame clones and lacks some. This table has approximately 290,000 clones, about nine tenths appearing once. This sample stems from a study of blood T cell repertoires in COVID-19. Study details: COVID-19 samples collected from the United States, Italy and Spain covered acute and convalescent phases.

The source is a man aged 18 to 30 with active or convalescent COVID-19. The sequenced sample consisted of peripheral blood.

CDR3 DNA: TGTGCCAGCAGTTTAGGGCTGGCGGGCTCAGAGCAGTACTTC. Amino acids: CASSLGLAGSEQYF. This chain links TRBV27 with TRBJ2-7; D might be TRBD2 (5 bases). This CDR3 is 14 amino acids long. Trimming left V 2 bases short and J 7 bases short, with 15 bases between. CDR1 is MNHEY and CDR2 is SMNVEV in the germline V gene (reference sequence).